The TCR beta chain under discussion was sequenced for a study of OX40 agonist ivuxolimab in advanced cancers. About the investigation overall: The costimulatory receptor OX40 (CD134) was targeted by ivuxolimab, a fully human IgG2 agonistic monoclonal antibody. Intravenous ivuxolimab was administered to patients every 2 weeks at six dose levels: 0.01, 0.1, 0.3, 1.5, 3 and 10 mg/kg. Of the 50 or so patients in dose escalation, about 20 had hepatocellular carcinoma, some 15 had melanoma, 9 had renal cell carcinoma and 9 had head and neck cancer. In the dose-escalation cohort, approximately 82% of patients were male, and the mean age was approximately 60 years, with a range of 23 to 79. Prior anti-PD-1, anti-PD-L1 or anti-CTLA-4 therapy was permitted, and checkpoint inhibitors had been received by about 36% of dose-escalation patients. Three dose-escalation patients achieved partial responses, one with hepatocellular carcinoma and two with cutaneous melanoma. The purpose of peripheral TCRbeta sequencing was to test whether ivuxolimab changed TCR sequence diversity and led to clonal T-cell expansion. The monotherapy dose-escalation portion (N ≈ 50 patients) of the phase I ivuxolimab trial is reported in the paper. Paper-wide results and their limitations: After ivuxolimab, expanded clones were on average more numerous among CD8+ T cells than among CD4+ T cells. Low levels of normalized T-cell clonal expansion were also seen in some nonresponding patients. At doses from 0.1 to 3.0 mg/kg, clonal expansion was seen in both CD4+ and CD8+ blood T cells between baseline and week 6. Partial responders in the 0.1-3.0 mg/kg groups had among the lowest normalized peripheral clonal expansion, especially among CD8+ T cells. The antigen specificity of the clonally expanded peripheral T cells was not determined.

The trial excluded patients who had a history of autoimmune disease or who were on systemic immunosuppression. Peripheral blood for TCR sequencing was drawn from every dose cohort at baseline, at cycle 4 day 1 and at cycle 7 day 1. Samples were obtained from an open-label, multicenter, first-in-human phase I dose-escalation trial of ivuxolimab. The trial enrolled adults with locally advanced or metastatic head and neck squamous cell, hepatocellular, melanoma or renal cell carcinoma. Before TCR sequencing, CD4+ T cells and CD8+ T cells from peripheral blood were sorted into separate populations. On this clone itself: Its specific antigen is unknown. The record has no base qualities; no much larger clone is one base away.

V is pared back by 4 bases and J by 1 base, with 13 bases lying between the germline termini. From cysteine to phenylalanine, the CDR3 is 15 amino acids long. Only CDR3 DNA remains: 45 bases, in frame from the first base. The germline V gene (reference sequence) supplies CDR1 SSHAT and CDR2 FNYEAQ. Genomic DNA was isolated from the sorted cells so that the TCRbeta CDR3 region could be sequenced. The immunoSEQ Assay was used for sequencing of TCRbeta CDR3 regions. Not all clones reach the TCRdb copy of this immuneACCESS table, which keeps in-frame sequences only. Checked studies attribute under half of the gap to unresolved V genes and leave the rest unexplained. The sample table shows around 94,000 clones, and roughly 87% are seen once. The ten biggest clones cover approximately 0.29% of the sample.

The sequencing here drew on CD4+ or CD8+ T cells sorted from blood, taken in a trial of the OX40 agonist ivuxolimab. The chain was built from TRBV7-7 and TRBJ2-5; the D gene is perhaps TRBD1 or TRBD2, as each covers 7 bases. The clonotype was recovered from an adult with an advanced solid tumor such as melanoma, head and neck, liver or kidney cancer. CDR3 region: CASSSQGGTQETQYF. The DNA reads TGTGCCAGCAGCTCGCAGGGGGGGACCCAAGAGACCCAGTACTTC. This CDR3, with the reference TRBV7-7 and TRBJ2-5 proteins standing in past its ends, gives the full variable domain GAGVSQSPRYKVTKRGQDVTLRCDPISSHATLYWYQQALGQGPEFLTYFNYEAQPDKSGLPSDRFSAERPEGSISTLTIQRTEQRDSAMYRCASSSQGGTQETQYFGPGTRLLVL.